This T cell receptor (beta chain) comes out of a study of blood T cell repertoires in COVID-19. The method was immunoSEQ multiplex PCR; TCRdb's version includes in-frame clones alone and lacks a portion of them. This sample yields about 240,000 clones, of which roughly 89% are seen a single time; 2.6% belongs to the top ten. V trimming: 0 bases; J trimming: 14 bases; junction bases outside the gene matches: 11. CDR1 MNHNS and CDR2 SASEGT come from the germline V gene. The CDR3 has 17 residues. Sequenced sample: PBMCs or T cells enriched from blood (not recorded which). The source of this sequence is a woman between 25 and 40 years old with acute COVID-19. J is TRBJ1-6 and V is TRBV6-1; 12 bases line up with TRBD1. The DNA of the CDR3 is TGTGCCAGCAGTGAAGCAGGGACAGGGGGCGGCCATGAGGCCCTCCACTTT. The encoded protein is CASSEAGTGGGHEALHF.